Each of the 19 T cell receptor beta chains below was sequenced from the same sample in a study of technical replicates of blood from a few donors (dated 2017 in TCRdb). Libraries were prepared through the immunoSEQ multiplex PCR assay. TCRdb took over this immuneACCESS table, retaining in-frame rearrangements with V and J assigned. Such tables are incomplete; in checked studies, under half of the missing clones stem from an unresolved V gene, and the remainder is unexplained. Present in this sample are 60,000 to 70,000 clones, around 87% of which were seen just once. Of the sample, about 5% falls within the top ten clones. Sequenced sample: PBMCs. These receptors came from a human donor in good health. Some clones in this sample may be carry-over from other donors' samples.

CDR3 coding DNA: TGTGCCAGCACCCAAGGGGATTCGCCCTACGAGCAGTACTTC. Translating gives CASTQGDSPYEQYF. The V and J genes are TRBV2 and TRBJ2-7, with D perhaps matching TRBD1 (5 bases). This CDR3 comprises 14 residues. Germline V gene lookup returns CDR1 SNHLY and CDR2 FYNNEI. V was cut by 7 bases and J by 2 bases, with 15 bases left in between.

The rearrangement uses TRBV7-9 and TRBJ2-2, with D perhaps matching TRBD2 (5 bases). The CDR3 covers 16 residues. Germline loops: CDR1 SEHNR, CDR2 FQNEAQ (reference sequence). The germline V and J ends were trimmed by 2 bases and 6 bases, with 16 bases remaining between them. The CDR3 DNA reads TGTGCCAGCAGCTTATCTCCGGGAAGGTATTCCGGGGAGCTGTTTTTT. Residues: CASSLSPGRYSGELFF.

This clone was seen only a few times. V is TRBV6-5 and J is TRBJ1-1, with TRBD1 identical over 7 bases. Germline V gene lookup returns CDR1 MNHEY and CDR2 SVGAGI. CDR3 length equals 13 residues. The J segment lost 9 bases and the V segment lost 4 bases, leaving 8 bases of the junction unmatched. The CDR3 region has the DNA TGTGCCAGCAGTTTTATCTGGACAGGTAAAGCTTTCTTT. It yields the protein CASSFIWTGKAFF.

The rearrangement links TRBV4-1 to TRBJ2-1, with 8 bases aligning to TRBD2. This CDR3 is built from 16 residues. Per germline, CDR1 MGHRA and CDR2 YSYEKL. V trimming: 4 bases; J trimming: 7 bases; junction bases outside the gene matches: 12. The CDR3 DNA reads TGCGCCAGCAGCCCCAAGAACGGGGGGGCTAAGAATGAGCAGTTCTTC. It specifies CASSPKNGGAKNEQFF.

CDR3 region: CASSIEARVPYEQYF. CDR3 nucleotides: TGTGCCAGTAGTATTGAGGCACGAGTTCCCTACGAGCAGTACTTC. The chain uses TRBV19 and TRBJ2-7; D gene ambiguous. Trimming took off 3 bases at V and 2 bases at J, with 14 bases between the two ends. Germline V CDR1 and CDR2: LNHDA, SQIVND (reference sequence). The length of the CDR3 is 15 residues.

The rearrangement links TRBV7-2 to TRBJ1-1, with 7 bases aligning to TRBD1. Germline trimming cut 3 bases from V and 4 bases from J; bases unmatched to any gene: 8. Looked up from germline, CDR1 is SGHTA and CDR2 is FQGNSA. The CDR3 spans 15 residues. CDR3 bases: TGTGCCAGCAGCTTCTTTACCTCAGGGGGCACTGAAGCTTTCTTT. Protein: CASSFFTSGGTEAFF. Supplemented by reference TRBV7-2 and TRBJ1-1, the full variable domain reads GAGVSQSPSNKVTEKGKDVELRCDPISGHTALYWYRQSLGQGLEFLIYFQGNSAPDKSGLPSDRFSAERTGGSVSTLTIQRTQQEDSAVYLCASSFFTSGGTEAFFGQGTRLTVV.

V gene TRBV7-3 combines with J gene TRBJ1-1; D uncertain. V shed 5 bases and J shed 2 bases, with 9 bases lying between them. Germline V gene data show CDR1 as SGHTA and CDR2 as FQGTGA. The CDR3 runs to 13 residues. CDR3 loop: CASSISQNTEAFF. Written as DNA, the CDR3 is TGTGCCAGCAGCATTAGCCAAAACACTGAAGCTTTCTTT.

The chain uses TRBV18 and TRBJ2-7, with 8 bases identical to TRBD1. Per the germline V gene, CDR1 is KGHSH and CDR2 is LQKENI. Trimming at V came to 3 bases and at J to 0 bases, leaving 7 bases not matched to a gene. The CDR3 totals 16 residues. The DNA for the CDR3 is TGTGCCAGCTCACCGACAGGGGTATGGAGCTCCTACGAGCAGTACTTC. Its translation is CASSPTGVWSSYEQYF.

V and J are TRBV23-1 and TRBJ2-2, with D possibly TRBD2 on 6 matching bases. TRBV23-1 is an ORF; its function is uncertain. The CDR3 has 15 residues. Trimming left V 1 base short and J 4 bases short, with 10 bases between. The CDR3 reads CASSQWQGGTGELFF. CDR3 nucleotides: TGCGCCAGCAGTCAATGGCAGGGAGGCACCGGGGAGCTGTTTTTT.

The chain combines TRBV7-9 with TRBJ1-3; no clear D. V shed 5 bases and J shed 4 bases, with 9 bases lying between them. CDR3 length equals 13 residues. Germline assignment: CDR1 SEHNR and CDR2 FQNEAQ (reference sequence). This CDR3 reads CASSLRGGNTIYF. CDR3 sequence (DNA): TGTGCCAGCAGCCTGCGAGGGGGAAACACCATATATTTT.

The CDR3 coding sequence is TGTGCCAGTAGTTCTCCGGGCGGGACCTCTGAAGCTTTCTTT. Its protein is CASSSPGGTSEAFF. This sequence joins TRBV19 and TRBJ1-1, with D possibly matching TRBD1 (5 bases). V lost 5 bases and J lost 6, with 16 bases in between. The CDR3 consists of 14 residues. Germline V CDR1 and CDR2: LNHDA, SQIVND (reference sequence).

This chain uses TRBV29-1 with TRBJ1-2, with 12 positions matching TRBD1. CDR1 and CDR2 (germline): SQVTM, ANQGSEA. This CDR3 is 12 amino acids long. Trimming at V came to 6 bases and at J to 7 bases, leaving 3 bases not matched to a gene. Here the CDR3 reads CSVEGQGAGYTF. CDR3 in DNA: TGCAGCGTAGAGGGACAGGGGGCTGGCTACACCTTC.

CDR3: CASSPSLARTGELFF. For the CDR3, the DNA is TGTGCCAGCTCACCAAGTCTAGCGCGGACCGGGGAGCTGTTTTTT. The chain links TRBV18 to TRBJ2-2; TRBD2 is a possible D gene (6 bases). This CDR3 comprises 15 residues. Deletions cut 2 bases from V and 5 bases from J, with 12 bases between. Germline CDR1 KGHSH, CDR2 LQKENI.

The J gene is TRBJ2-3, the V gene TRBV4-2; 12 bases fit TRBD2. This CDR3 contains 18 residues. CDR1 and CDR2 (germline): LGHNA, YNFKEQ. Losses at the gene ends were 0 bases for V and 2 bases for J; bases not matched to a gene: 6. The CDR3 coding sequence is TGTGCCAGCAGCCAAGACCACGGGACTAGCGGGTTCACAGATACGCAGTATTTT. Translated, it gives CASSQDHGTSGFTDTQYF.

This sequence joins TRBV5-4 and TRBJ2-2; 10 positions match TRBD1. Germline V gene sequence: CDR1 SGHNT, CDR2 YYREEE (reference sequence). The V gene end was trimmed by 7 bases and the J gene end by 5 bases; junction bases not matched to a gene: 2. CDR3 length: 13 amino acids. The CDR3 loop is CASWTGGTGELFF. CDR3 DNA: TGTGCCAGCTGGACAGGGGGAACCGGGGAGCTGTTTTTT.

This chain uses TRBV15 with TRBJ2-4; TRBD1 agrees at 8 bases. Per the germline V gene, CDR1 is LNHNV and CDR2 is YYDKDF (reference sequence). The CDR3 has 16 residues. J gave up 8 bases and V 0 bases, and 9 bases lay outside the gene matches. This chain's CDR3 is CATSREIQQGAYIQYF. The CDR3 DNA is TGTGCCACCAGCAGAGAAATCCAGCAGGGGGCTTACATTCAGTACTTC.

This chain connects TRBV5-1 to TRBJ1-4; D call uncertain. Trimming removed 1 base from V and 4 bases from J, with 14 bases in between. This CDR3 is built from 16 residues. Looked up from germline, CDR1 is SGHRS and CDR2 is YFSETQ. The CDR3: CASSLSGLPNNEKLFF. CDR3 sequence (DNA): TGCGCCAGCAGCTTGTCCGGGTTACCGAATAATGAAAAACTGTTTTTT.

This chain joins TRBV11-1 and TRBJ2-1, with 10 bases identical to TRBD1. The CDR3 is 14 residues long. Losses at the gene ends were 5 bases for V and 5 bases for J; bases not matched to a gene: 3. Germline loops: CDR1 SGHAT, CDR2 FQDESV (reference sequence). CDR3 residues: CASSPGTGDNEQFF. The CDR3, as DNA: TGTGCCAGCAGCCCCGGGACAGGGGACAATGAGCAGTTCTTC.

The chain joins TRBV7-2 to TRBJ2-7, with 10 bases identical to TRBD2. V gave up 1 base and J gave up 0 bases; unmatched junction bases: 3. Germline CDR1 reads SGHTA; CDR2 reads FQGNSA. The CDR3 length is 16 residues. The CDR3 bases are TGTGCCAGCAGCTTAGTGGCTAGCGGGGGCTCCTACGAGCAGTACTTC. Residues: CASSLVASGGSYEQYF. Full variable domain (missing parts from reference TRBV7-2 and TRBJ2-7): GAGVSQSPSNKVTEKGKDVELRCDPISGHTALYWYRQSLGQGLEFLIYFQGNSAPDKSGLPSDRFSAERTGGSVSTLTIQRTQQEDSAVYLCASSLVASGGSYEQYFGPGTRLTVT.